These 3 T cell receptor beta chains came from one sample sequenced in a study of shared clonotypes between healthy human individuals. Assay used: immunoSEQ multiplex PCR; TCRdb lists only in-frame clones, some missing. The sample includes around 2.3 million clones, approximately 96% seen only once; the top ten take roughly 0.13%. What was sequenced was naive CD4+ T cells sorted from blood. Subset noted: CD45RA+ positively selected. These TCRs come from a man between 18 and 35 years old in good health.

The chain has TRBV5-1 and TRBJ1-3, with D possibly matching TRBD1 (5 bases). V was pared by 0 bases and J by 0 bases, with 10 bases between. The CDR3 spans 16 residues. Per the germline V gene, CDR1 is SGHRS and CDR2 is YFSETQ. The CDR3 protein is CASSLAPQGSGNTIYF. CDR3 DNA sequence: TGCGCCAGCAGCTTGGCGCCTCAGGGCTCTGGAAACACCATATATTTT.

This clone appeared once. V usage is TRBV19 and J usage is TRBJ1-2; TRBD1 aligns across 7 bases. This CDR3 has 14 amino acids. After removal of 7 bases from V and 4 bases from J, the junction contained 9 bases not matched to a gene. Germline V lookup: CDR1 LNHDA, CDR2 SQIVND (reference sequence). The DNA for the CDR3 is TGTGCCAGTACCCAAGGACAGGAGTCCTATGGCTACACCTTC. Protein: CASTQGQESYGYTF.

The chain joins TRBV6-1 to TRBJ1-1, with 7 bases fitting TRBD1. This CDR3 has 15 amino acids. V dropped 7 bases and J dropped 0; count of bases not matched to a gene: 8. In germline, CDR1 is MNHNS, CDR2 SASEGT. CDR3 DNA: TGTGCCAGCACCCAGACAGGGTTTGTGAACACTGAAGCTTTCTTT. Translated: CASTQTGFVNTEAFF.